The 7 T cell receptor beta chains below all came from one sample that was sequenced in a study of cytomegalovirus exposure and HLA in healthy donors. Primers: 60 Vbeta forward and 13 Jbeta reverse. Using immunoSEQ multiplex PCR, the repertoire was profiled, and TCRdb retains in-frame clones only, with some absent. The table includes 65,000 to 100,000 clones, about 80% detected once. Sequenced material: PBMCs. Receptors were obtained from a female donor in good health and CMV-seronegative.

This chain joins TRBV5-6 and TRBJ2-1; perhaps TRBD2 as D (6 bases). CDR1 and CDR2 from the germline V gene are SGHDT and YYEEEE. The length of the CDR3 is 17 residues. V lost 3 bases and J lost 3, with 19 bases in between. This CDR3 reads CASSSPGQEGIYNEQFF. Written as DNA, the CDR3 is TGTGCCAGCAGCTCCCCAGGGCAGGAGGGGATCTACAATGAGCAGTTCTTC.

The V gene is TRBV15, the J gene TRBJ2-3; 9 bases map to TRBD2. The CDR3 extends over 18 amino acids. Germline V gene sequence: CDR1 LNHNV, CDR2 YYDKDF (reference sequence). After removal of 0 bases from V and 0 bases from J, the junction contained 7 bases not matched to a gene. CDR3 region: CATSRDGLAGPSTDTQYF. The CDR3 coding sequence is TGTGCCACCAGCAGAGACGGGCTAGCGGGACCCAGCACAGATACGCAGTATTTT.

CDR3: CASSLRQAAYEQYF. The CDR3, as DNA: TGTGCCAGCAGCCTCCGACAGGCCGCCTACGAGCAGTACTTC. This chain uses TRBV5-8 with TRBJ2-7, with D possibly being TRBD1 (6 bases). CDR1 and CDR2 (germline): SGHTS, YDEGEE. The CDR3 is 14 residues long. V was pared by 4 bases and J by 2 bases, with 13 bases between.

The J gene is TRBJ2-1, the V gene TRBV9; D may be TRBD1 (6 bases). CDR1 and CDR2 from the germline V gene are SGDLS and YYNGEE. V was shortened by 0 bases and J by 6 bases, with 7 bases between the two germline ends. This CDR3 comprises 13 residues. The CDR3 DNA follows: TGTGCCAGCAGCGTAGGGGGGCGCAATGAGCAGTTCTTC. Translated: CASSVGGRNEQFF. The entire variable domain, with the rest obtained from reference TRBV9 and TRBJ2-1, is as follows: DSGVTQTPKHLITATGQRVTLRCSPRSGDLSVYWYQQSLDQGLQFLIQYYNGEERAKGNILERFSAQQFPDLHSELNLSSLELGDSALYFCASSVGGRNEQFFGPGTRLTVL.

Of note for this clone: The junction shows a germline mismatch at one end, possibly a read error. V usage is TRBV10-2 and J usage is TRBJ1-1; 7 bases are a match to TRBD1. Germline-derived CDR1 and CDR2 are WSHSY and SAAADI. The CDR3 is 16 residues long. CDR3 loop: CASSESKGTVRSEALF. The CDR3 nucleotides are TGCGCCAGCAGTGAGTCGAAGGGGACAGTAAGGTCTGAAGCTCTCTTT.

The chain joins TRBV7-9 to TRBJ1-1; 7 bases agree with TRBD1. The CDR3 covers 13 residues. The germline V gene encodes CDR1 SEHNR and CDR2 FQNEAQ (reference sequence). With 5 bases clipped from V and 5 bases from J, the junction kept 5 bases outside the gene matches. The CDR3 DNA reads TGTGCCAGCAGCCAACAGGGGAGGACTGAAGCTTTCTTT. Translating it yields CASSQQGRTEAFF.

The chain links TRBV7-2 to TRBJ2-7; D is possibly TRBD1 (5 bases). The CDR3 is made up of 14 amino acids. Trimming took off 1 base at V and 6 bases at J, with 13 bases between the two ends. Germline CDR1 is SGHTA and CDR2 is FQGNSA. In DNA form, the CDR3 reads TGTGCCAGCAGCTTAGAGGGGCTACGGGCCGAGCAGTACTTC. Its translation: CASSLEGLRAEQYF. Together with reference TRBV7-2 and TRBJ2-7, the CDR3 gives the full variable domain: GAGVSQSPSNKVTEKGKDVELRCDPISGHTALYWYRQSLGQGLEFLIYFQGNSAPDKSGLPSDRFSAERTGGSVSTLTIQRTQQEDSAVYLCASSLEGLRAEQYFGPGTRLTVT.